Presented here are 5 T cell receptor beta chains from one specimen sequenced in a study of TIL therapy for anti-PD-1-resistant metastatic lung cancer. Time point described: pre-treatment sample, taken before nivolumab and TIL therapy. The tumor samples were excised metastases, mostly pleural nodules or supraclavicular lymph nodes. The libraries were made with immunoSEQ v3. Produced via immunoSEQ multiplex PCR; TCRdb's table is partial and in-frame only. The sample contains tens of thousands of clones, around 64% of which appear only once. The sample consisted of tumor tissue, taken at baseline. The receptors shown here come from a person between 25 and 79 years old with non-small cell lung cancer.

J is TRBJ2-2 and V is TRBV2; 12 positions match TRBD2. V lost 10 bases, J lost 9 bases, and 9 bases stayed unmatched. CDR3 length: 14 residues. Germline CDR1 reads SNHLY; CDR2 reads FYNNEI. Here the CDR3 reads CATLAGGITRELFF. DNA of the CDR3: TGTGCCACCCTAGCGGGAGGGATTACCAGGGAGCTGTTTTTT.

This chain links TRBV21-1 with TRBJ1-2; TRBD1, the table's D call, lacks a check against the DNA. TRBV21-1 is marked as a pseudogene. CDR3 length: 15 amino acids. DNA of the CDR3: TGTGCCAGCAGCAAACCAGGGGTGAAGTGCTATGGCTACACCTTC. Translated, it gives CASSKPGVKCYGYTF.

J is TRBJ1-1 and V is TRBV6-6; 11 nucleotides agree with TRBD1. The germline V gene encodes CDR1 MNHNY and CDR2 SVGAGI (reference sequence). V lost 6 bases, J lost 6 bases, and 6 bases stayed unmatched. The CDR3 runs 14 residues. CDR3 loop: CASSPGQGASEAFF. As DNA, the CDR3 is TGTGCCAGCAGCCCAGGACAGGGGGCGTCTGAAGCTTTCTTT.

This chain uses TRBV19 with TRBJ2-3; D not certain. The CDR3 spans 12 residues. Germline CDR1 and CDR2: LNHDA and SQIVND (reference sequence). V shed 6 bases and J shed 2 bases, with 6 bases lying between them. The CDR3 reads CASRKATDTQYF. CDR3 DNA sequence: TGTGCCAGTAGAAAGGCCACAGATACGCAGTATTTT.

The gene calls are TRBV5-4 and TRBJ2-7; TRBD1 aligns across 10 bases. The CDR3 covers 15 residues. In germline, CDR1 is SGHNT, CDR2 YYREEE (reference sequence). V shed 0 bases, J shed 4 bases, and the junction held 4 bases outside the gene matches. The CDR3 region has the DNA TGTGCCAGCAGCTTGGAAGGGACAGGGGAGTACGAGCAGTACTTC. As protein: CASSLEGTGEYEQYF.